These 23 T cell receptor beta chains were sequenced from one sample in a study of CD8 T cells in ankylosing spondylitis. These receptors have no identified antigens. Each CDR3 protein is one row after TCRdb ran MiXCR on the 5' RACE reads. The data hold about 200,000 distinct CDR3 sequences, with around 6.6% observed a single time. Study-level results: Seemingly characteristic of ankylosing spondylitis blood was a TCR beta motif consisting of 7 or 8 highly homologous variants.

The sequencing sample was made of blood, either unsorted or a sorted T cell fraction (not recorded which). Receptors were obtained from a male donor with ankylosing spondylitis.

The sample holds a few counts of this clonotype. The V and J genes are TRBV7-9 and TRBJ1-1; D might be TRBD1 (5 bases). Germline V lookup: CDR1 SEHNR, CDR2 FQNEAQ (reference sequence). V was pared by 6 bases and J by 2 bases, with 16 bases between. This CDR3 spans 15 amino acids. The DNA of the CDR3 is TGTGCCAGCAGACTAGCCGGGGGAGGAAACACTGAAGCTTTCTTT. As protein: CASRLAGGGNTEAFF.

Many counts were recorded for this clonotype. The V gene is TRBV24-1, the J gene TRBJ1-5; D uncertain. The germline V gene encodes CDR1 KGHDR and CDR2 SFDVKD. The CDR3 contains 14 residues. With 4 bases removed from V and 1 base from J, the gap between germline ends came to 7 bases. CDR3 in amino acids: CATSELDSNQPQHF. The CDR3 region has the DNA TGTGCCACCAGTGAACTGGACAGCAATCAGCCCCAGCATTTT.

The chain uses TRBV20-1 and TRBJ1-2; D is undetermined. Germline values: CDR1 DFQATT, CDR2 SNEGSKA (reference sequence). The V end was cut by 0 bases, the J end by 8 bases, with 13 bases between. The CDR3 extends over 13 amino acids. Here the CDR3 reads CSAREPGWQGYTF. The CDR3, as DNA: TGCAGTGCTAGAGAACCAGGTTGGCAAGGCTACACCTTC.

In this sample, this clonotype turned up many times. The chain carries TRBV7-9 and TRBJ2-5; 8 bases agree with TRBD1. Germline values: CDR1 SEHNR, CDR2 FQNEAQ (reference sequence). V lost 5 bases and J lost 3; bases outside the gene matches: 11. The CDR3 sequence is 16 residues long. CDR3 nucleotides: TGTGCCAGCAGCCCCCGGGGAGACAGGGGAGAAGAGACCCAGTACTTC. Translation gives CASSPRGDRGEETQYF.

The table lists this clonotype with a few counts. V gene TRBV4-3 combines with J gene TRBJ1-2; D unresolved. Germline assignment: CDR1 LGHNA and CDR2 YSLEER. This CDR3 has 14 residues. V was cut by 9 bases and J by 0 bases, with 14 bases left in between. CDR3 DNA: TGCGCCAGTACTGTCTGGGAGGCTAACTATGGCTACACCTTC. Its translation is CASTVWEANYGYTF.

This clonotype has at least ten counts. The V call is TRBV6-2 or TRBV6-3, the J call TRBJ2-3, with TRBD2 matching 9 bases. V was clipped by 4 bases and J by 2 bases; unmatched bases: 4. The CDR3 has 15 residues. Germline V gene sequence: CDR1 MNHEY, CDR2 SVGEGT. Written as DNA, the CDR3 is TGTGCCAGCAGTTGGATAGCGGGAGCCACAGATACGCAGTATTTT. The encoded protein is CASSWIAGATDTQYF.

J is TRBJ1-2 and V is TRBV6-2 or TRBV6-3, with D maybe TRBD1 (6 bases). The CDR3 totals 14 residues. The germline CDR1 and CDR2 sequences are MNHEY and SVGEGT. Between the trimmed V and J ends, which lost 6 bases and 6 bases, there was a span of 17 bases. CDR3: CASSRDNLGHGYTF. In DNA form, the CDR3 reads TGTGCCAGCAGCCGGGACAACTTGGGGCATGGCTACACCTTC.

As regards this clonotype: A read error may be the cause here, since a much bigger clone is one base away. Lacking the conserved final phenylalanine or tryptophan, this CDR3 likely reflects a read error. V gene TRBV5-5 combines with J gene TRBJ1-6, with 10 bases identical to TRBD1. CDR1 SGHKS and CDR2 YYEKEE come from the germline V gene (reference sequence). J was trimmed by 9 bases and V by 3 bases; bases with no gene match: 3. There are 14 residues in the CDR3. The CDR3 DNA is TGTGCCAGCAGCTGGACAGGGGGTAGTTCACCCCTCCACATT. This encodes CASSWTGGSSPLHI.

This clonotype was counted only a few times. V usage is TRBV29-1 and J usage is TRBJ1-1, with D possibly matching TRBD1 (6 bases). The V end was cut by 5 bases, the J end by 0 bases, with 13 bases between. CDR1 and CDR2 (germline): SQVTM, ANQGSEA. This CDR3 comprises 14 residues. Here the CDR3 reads CSVYGQPLNTEAFF. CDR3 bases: TGCAGCGTTTACGGACAGCCGCTGAACACTGAAGCTTTCTTT.

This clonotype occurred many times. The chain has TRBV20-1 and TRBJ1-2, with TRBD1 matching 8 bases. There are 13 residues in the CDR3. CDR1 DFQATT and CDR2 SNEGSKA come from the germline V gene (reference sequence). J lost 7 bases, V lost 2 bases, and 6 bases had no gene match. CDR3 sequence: CSARQGAFGGYTF. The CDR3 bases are TGCAGTGCTAGACAGGGGGCGTTCGGTGGCTACACCTTC.

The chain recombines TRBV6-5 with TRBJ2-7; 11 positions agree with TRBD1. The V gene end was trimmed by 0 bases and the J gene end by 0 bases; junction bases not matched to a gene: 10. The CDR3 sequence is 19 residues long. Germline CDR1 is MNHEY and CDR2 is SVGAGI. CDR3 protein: CASSYSGQGASLFSYEQYF. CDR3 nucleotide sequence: TGTGCCAGCAGTTACTCAGGACAGGGGGCTTCTTTATTCTCCTACGAGCAGTACTTC.

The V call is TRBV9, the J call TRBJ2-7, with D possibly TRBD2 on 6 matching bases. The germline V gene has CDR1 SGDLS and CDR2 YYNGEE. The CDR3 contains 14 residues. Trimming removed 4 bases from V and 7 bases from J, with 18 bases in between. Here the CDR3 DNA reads TGTGCCAGCAGCCCCGGGAGACACTTGAAAGAGCAGTACTTC. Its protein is CASSPGRHLKEQYF.

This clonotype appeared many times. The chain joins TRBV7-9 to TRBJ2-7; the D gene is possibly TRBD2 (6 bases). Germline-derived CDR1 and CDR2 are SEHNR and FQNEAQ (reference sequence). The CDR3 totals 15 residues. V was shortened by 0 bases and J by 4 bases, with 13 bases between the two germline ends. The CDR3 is CASSLAGGIKYEQYF. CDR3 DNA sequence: TGTGCCAGCAGCTTAGCGGGGGGAATCAAGTACGAGCAGTACTTC.

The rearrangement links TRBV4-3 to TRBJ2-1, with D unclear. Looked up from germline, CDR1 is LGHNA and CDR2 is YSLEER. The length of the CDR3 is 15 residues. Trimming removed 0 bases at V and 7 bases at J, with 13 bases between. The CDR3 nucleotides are TGCGCCAGCAGCCAAGATCTGGGCTACCGGAATGAGCAGTTCTTC. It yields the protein CASSQDLGYRNEQFF.

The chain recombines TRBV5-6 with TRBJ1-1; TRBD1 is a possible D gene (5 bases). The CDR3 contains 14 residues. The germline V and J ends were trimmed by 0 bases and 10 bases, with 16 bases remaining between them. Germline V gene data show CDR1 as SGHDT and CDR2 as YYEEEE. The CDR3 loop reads CASSLEGTPTGAFF. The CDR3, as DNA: TGTGCCAGCAGCTTGGAGGGGACCCCGACGGGAGCTTTCTTT.

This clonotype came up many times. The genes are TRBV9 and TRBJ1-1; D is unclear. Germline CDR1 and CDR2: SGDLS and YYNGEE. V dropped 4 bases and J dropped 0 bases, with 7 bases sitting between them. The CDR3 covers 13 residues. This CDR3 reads CASSPYLNTEAFF. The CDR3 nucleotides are TGTGCCAGCAGCCCTTACCTGAACACTGAAGCTTTCTTT.

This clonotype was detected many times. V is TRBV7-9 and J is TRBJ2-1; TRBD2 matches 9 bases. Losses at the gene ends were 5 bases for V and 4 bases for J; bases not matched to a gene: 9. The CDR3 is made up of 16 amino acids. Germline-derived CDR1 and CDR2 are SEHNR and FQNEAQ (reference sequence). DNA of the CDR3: TGTGCCAGCAGCCCACGGACTAGCGAGAGATACAATGAGCAGTTCTTC. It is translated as CASSPRTSERYNEQFF.

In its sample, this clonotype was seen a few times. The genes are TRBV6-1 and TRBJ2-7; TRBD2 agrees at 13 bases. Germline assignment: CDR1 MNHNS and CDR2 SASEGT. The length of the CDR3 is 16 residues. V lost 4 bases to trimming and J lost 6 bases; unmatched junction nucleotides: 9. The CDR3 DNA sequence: TGTGCCAGCAGTGTACCGGGACTAGCGGGGACCGCCGAGCAGTACTTC. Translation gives CASSVPGLAGTAEQYF.

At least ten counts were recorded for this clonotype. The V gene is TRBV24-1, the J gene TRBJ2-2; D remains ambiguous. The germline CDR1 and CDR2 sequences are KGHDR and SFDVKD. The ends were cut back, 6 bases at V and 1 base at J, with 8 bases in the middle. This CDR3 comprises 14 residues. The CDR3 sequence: CATSPPGNTGELFF. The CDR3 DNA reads TGTGCCACCAGTCCCCCCGGGAACACCGGGGAGCTGTTTTTT.

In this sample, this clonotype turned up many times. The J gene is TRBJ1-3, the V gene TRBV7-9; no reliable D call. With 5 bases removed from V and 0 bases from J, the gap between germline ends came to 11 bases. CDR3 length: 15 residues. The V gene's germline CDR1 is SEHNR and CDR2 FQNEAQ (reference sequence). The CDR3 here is CASSPLRLSGNTIYF. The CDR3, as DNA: TGTGCCAGCAGCCCCTTACGGCTCTCTGGAAACACCATATATTTT.

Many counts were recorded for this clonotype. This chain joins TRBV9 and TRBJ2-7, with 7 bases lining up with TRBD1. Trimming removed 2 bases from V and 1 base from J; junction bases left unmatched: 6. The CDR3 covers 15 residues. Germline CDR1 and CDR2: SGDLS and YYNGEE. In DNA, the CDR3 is TGTGCCAGCAGCGTCGCGGACAGGCAGTCCTACGAGCAGTACTTC. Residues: CASSVADRQSYEQYF.

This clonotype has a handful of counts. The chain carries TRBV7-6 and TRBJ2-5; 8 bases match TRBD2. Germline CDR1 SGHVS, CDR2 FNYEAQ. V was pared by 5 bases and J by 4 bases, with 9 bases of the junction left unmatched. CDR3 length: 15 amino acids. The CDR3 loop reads CASSLLAGPRETQYF. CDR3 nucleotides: TGTGCCAGCAGCCTCCTAGCGGGTCCCAGAGAGACCCAGTACTTC. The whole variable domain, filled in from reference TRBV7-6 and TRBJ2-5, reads GAGVSQSPRYKVTKRGQDVALRCDPISGHVSLYWYRQALGQGPEFLTYFNYEAQQDKSGLPNDRFSAERPEGSISTLTIQRTEQRDSAMYRCASSLLAGPRETQYFGPGTRLLVL.

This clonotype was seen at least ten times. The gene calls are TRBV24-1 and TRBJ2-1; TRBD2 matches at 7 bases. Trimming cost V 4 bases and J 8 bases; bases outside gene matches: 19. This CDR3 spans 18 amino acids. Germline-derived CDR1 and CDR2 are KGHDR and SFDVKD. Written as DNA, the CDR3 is TGTGCCACCAGTGAAATGGGTTCTAGCGGACCCTGGGGCGATGAGCAGTTCTTC. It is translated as CATSEMGSSGPWGDEQFF.